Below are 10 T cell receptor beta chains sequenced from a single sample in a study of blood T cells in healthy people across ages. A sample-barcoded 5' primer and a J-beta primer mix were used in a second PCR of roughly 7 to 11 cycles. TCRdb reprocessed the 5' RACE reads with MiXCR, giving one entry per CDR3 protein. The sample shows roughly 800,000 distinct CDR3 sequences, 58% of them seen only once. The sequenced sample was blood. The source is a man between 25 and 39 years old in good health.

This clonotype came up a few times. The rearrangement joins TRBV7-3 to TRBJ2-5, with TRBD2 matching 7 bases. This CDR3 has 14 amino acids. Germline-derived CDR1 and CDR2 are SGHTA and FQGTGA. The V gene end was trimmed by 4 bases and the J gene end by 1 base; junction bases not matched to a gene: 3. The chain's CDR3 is CASSSGGSQETQYF. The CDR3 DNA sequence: TGTGCCAGCAGCTCCGGCGGGAGCCAAGAGACCCAGTACTTC.

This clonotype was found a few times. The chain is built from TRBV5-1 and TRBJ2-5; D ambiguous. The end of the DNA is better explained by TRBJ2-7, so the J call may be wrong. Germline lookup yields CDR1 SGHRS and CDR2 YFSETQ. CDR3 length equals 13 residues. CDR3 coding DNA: TGCGCCAGCAGCAAAACAGCGAGCTACGAGCAGTACTTC. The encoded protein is CASSKTASYEQYF.

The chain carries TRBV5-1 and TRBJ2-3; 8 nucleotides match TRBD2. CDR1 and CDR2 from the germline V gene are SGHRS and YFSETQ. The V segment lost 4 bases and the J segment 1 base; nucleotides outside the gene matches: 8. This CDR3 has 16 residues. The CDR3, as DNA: TGCGCCAGCAGCCCTCAGGGGACTAGTGGCACAGATACGCAGTATTTT. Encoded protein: CASSPQGTSGTDTQYF.

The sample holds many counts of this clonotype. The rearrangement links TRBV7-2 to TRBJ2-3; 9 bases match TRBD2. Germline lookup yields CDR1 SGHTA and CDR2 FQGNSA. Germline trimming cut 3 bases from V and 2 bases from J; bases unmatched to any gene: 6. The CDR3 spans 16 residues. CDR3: CASSLSGGPITDTQYF. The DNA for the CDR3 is TGTGCCAGCAGCTTGAGCGGGGGGCCGATCACAGATACGCAGTATTTT.

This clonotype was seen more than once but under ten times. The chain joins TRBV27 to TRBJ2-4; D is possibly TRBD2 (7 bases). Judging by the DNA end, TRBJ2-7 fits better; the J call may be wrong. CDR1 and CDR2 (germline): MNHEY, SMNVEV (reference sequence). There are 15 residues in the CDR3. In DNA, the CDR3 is TGTGCCAGCAGTTTTCAGGGCGGGGGCTTCTACGAGCAGTACTTC. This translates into CASSFQGGGFYEQYF.

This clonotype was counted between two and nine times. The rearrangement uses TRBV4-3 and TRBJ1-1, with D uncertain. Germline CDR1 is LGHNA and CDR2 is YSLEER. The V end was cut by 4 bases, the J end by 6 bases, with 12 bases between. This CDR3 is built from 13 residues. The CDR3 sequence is CASSPHPKAEAFF. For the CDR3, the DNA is TGCGCCAGCAGCCCCCATCCTAAGGCTGAAGCTTTCTTT.

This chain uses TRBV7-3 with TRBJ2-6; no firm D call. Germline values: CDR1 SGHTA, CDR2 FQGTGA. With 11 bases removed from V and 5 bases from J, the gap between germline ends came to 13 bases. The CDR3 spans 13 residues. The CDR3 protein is CACGDPRANVLTF. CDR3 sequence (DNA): TGTGCCTGCGGAGACCCTAGGGCCAACGTCCTGACTTTC.

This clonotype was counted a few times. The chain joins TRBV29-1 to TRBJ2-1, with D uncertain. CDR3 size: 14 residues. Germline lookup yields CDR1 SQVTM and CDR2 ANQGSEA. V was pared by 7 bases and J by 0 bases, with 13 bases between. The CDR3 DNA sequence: TGCAGCGGCAACGGACCGAGCTCCTACAATGAGCAGTTCTTC. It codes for CSGNGPSSYNEQFF.

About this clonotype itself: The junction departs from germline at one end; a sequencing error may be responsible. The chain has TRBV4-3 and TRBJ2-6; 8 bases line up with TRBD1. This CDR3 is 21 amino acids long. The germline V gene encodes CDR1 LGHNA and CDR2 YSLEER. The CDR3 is CASSQGYTQGEISSGANALTF. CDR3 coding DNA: TGCGCCAGCAGCCAAGGGTATACACAGGGGGAGATTTCCTCTGGGGCCAACGCCCTGACTTTC.

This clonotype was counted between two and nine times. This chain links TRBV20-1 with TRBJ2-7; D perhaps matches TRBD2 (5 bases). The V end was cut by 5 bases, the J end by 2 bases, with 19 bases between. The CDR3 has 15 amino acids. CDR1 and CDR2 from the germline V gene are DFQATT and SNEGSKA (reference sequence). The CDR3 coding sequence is TGCAGTGCTGGACTTTCGGGATACCTTCCCTACGAGCAGTACTTC. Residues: CSAGLSGYLPYEQYF.